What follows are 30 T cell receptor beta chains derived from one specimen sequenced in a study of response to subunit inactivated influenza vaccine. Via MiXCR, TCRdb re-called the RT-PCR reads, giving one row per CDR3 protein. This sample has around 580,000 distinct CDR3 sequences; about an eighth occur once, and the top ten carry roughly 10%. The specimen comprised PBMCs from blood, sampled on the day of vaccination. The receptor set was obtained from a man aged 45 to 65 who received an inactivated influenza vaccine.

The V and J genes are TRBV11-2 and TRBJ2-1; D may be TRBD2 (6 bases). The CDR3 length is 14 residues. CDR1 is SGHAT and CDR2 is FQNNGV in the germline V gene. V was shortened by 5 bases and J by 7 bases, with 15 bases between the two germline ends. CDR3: CASSAMAGRNEQFF. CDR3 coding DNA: TGTGCCAGCAGCGCCATGGCGGGGCGGAATGAGCAGTTCTTC.

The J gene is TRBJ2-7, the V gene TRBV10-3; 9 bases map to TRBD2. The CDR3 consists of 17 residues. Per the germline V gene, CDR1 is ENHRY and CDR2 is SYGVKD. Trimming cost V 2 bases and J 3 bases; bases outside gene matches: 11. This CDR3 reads CAISEGGGRARNYEQYF. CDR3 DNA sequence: TGTGCCATCAGTGAGGGAGGCGGGAGGGCCAGAAACTACGAGCAGTACTTC.

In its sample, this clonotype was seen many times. The CDR3 DNA reads TGCAGTGCTCGACCTGGGACAGGGAACACTGAAGCTTTCTTT. Its translation is CSARPGTGNTEAFF. This chain uses TRBV20-1 with TRBJ1-1; 8 bases line up with TRBD1. The CDR3 totals 14 residues. The J segment lost 1 base and the V segment lost 5 bases, leaving 6 bases of the junction unmatched. The germline CDR1 and CDR2 sequences are DFQATT and SNEGSKA (reference sequence).

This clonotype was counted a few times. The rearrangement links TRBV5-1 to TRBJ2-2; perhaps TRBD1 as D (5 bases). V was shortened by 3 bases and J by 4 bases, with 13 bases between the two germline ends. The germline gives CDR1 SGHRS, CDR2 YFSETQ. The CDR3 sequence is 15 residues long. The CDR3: CASSSQGFRTGELFF. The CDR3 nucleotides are TGCGCCAGCAGCTCTCAGGGCTTCCGCACCGGGGAGCTGTTTTTT.

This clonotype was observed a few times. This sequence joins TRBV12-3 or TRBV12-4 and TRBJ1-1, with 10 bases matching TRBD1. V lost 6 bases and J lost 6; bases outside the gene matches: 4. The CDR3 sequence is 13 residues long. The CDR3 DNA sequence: TGTGCCAGCAGGGGACAGGGGTTCGCTGAAGCTTTCTTT. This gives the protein CASRGQGFAEAFF.

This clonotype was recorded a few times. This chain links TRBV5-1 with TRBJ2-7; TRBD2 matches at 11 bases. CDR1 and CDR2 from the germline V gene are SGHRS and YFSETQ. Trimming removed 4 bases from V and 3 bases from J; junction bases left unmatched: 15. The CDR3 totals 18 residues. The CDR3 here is CASSPGQRGLADLYEQYF. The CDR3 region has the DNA TGCGCCAGCAGCCCGGGACAGAGGGGACTAGCGGACCTCTACGAGCAGTACTTC.

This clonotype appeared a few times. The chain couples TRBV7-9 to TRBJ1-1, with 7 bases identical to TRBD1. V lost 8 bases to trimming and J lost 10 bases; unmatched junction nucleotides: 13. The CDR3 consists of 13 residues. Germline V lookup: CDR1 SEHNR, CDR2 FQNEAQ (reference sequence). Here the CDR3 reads CASLEGAASGAFF. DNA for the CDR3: TGTGCCAGCCTAGAGGGGGCCGCAAGTGGAGCTTTCTTT.

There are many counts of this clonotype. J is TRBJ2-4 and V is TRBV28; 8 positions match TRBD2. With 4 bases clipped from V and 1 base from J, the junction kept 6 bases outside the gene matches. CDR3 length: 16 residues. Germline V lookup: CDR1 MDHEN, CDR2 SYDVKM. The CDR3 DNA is TGTGCCAGCAGTTCCGTTTCGGGAGGGGCCAAAAACATTCAGTACTTC. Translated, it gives CASSSVSGGAKNIQYF.

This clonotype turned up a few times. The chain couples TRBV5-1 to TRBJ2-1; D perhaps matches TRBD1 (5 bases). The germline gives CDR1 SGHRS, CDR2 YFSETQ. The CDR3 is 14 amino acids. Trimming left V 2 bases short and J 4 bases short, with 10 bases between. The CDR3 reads CASSFKDTYNEQFF. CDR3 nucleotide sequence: TGCGCCAGCAGCTTCAAGGACACTTACAATGAGCAGTTCTTC.

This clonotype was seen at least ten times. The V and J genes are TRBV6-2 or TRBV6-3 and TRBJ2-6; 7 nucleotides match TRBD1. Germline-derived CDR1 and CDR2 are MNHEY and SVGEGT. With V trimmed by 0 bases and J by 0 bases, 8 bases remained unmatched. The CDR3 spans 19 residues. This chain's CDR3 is CASSYSKGDSYSGANVLTF. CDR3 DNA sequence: TGTGCCAGCAGTTACTCTAAGGGGGACAGCTACTCTGGGGCCAACGTCCTGACTTTC.

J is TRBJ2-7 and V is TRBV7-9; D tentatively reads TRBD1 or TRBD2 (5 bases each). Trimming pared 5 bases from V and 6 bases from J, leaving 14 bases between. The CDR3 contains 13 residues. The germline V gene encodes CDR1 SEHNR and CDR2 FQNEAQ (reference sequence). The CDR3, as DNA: TGTGCCAGCAGCCTAGAGGGACGCGGCGAGCAGTACTTC. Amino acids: CASSLEGRGEQYF.

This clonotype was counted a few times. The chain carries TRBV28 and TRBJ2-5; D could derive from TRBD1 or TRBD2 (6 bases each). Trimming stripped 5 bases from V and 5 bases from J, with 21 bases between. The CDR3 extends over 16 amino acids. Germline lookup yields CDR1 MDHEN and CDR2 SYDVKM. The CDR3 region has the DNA TGTGCCAGCAGTAAAGGTGTTGGGGGGCTATGGGAGACCCAGTACTTC. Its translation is CASSKGVGGLWETQYF.

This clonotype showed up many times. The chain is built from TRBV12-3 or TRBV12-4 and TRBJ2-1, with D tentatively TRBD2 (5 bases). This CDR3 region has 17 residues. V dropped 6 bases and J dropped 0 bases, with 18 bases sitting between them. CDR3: CASSRGYGESSYNEQFF. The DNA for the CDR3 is TGTGCCAGCAGCCGAGGGTACGGAGAAAGCTCCTACAATGAGCAGTTCTTC.

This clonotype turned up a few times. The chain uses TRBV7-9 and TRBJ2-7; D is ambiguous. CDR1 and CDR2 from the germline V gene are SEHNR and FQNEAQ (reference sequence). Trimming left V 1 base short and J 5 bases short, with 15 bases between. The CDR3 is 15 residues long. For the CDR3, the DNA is TGTGCCAGCAGCTTAGTCACTAAGAGAAACGACGAGCAGTACTTC. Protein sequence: CASSLVTKRNDEQYF.

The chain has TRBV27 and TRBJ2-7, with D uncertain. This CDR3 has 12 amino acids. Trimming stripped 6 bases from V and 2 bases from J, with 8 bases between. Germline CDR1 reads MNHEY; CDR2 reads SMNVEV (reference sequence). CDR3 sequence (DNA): TGTGCCAGCAGAGGCCGCCCCTACGAGCAGTACTTC. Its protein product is CASRGRPYEQYF.

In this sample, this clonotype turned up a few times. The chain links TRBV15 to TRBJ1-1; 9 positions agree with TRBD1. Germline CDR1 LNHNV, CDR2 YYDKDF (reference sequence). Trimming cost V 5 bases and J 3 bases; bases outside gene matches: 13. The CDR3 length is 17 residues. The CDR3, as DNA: TGTGCCACCAGCTCCCGGGACAGGGTGGTCTTGGACACTGAAGCTTTCTTT. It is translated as CATSSRDRVVLDTEAFF. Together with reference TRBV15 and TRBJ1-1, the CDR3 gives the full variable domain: DAMVIQNPRYQVTQFGKPVTLSCSQTLNHNVMYWYQQKSSQAPKLLFHYYDKDFNNEADTPDNFQSRRPNTSFCFLDIRSPGLGDTAMYLCATSSRDRVVLDTEAFFGQGTRLTVV.

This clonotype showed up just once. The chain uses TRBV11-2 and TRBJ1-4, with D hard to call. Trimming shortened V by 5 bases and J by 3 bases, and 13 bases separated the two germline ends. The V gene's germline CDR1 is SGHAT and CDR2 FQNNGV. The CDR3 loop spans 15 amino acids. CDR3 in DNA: TGTGCCAGCAGCCGCAAGGGTGTTCCTAATGAAAAACTGTTTTTT. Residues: CASSRKGVPNEKLFF. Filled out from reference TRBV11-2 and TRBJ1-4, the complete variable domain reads EAGVAQSPRYKIIEKRQSVAFWCNPISGHATLYWYQQILGQGPKLLIQFQNNGVVDDSQLPKDRFSAERLKGVDSTLKIQPAKLEDSAVYLCASSRKGVPNEKLFFGSGTQLSVL.

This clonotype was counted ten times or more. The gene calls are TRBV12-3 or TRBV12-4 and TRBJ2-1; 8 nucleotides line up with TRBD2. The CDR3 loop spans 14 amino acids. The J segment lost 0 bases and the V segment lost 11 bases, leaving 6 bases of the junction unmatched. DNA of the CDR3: TGTGCCTCACAGCGGGGGTCCTCCTACAATGAGCAGTTCTTC. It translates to CASQRGSSYNEQFF.

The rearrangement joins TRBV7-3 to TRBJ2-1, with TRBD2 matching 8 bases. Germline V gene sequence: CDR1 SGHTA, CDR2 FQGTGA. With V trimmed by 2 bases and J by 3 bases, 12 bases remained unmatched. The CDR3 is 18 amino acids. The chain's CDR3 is CASSLYPRGAGDYNEQFF. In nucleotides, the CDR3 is TGTGCCAGCAGCTTATACCCTCGGGGAGCGGGAGACTACAATGAGCAGTTCTTC.

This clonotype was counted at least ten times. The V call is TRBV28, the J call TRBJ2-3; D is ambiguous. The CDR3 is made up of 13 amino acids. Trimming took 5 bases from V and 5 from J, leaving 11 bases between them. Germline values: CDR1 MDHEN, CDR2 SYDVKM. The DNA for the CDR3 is TGTGCCAGCAGTCCCAGGACCCAAGATACGCAGTATTTT. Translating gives CASSPRTQDTQYF.

The CDR3 region is CATSRGAGGTFGEQFF. Here the CDR3 DNA reads TGTGCCACCAGCAGAGGAGCGGGGGGAACCTTCGGTGAGCAGTTCTTC. This rearrangement joins TRBV15 to TRBJ2-1; 9 nucleotides agree with TRBD2. Germline V gives CDR1 LNHNV, CDR2 YYDKDF (reference sequence). CDR3 size: 16 residues. Trimming cost V 1 base and J 9 bases; bases outside gene matches: 10. Together with reference TRBV15 and TRBJ2-1, the CDR3 gives the full variable domain: DAMVIQNPRYQVTQFGKPVTLSCSQTLNHNVMYWYQQKSSQAPKLLFHYYDKDFNNEADTPDNFQSRRPNTSFCFLDIRSPGLGDTAMYLCATSRGAGGTFGEQFFGPGTRLTVL.

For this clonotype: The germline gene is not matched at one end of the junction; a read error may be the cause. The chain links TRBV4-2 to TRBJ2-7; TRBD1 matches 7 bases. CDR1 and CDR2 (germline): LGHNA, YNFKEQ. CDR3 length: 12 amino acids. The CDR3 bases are TGTGCCAGGAGCCGCGGACAGGCGCGGCAGTACTTC. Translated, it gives CARSRGQARQYF.

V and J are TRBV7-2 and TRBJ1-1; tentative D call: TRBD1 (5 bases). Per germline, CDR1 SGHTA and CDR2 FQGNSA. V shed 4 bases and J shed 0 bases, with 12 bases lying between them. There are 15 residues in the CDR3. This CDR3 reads CASSSTTGLNTEAFF. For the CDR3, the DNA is TGTGCCAGCAGCTCTACCACAGGTTTGAACACTGAAGCTTTCTTT.

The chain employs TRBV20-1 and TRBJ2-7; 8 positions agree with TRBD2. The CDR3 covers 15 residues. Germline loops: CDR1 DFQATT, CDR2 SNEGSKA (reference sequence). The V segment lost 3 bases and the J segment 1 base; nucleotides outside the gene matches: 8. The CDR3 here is CSASQLAGISYEQYF. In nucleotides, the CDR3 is TGCAGTGCTAGTCAGTTAGCGGGAATATCCTACGAGCAGTACTTC.

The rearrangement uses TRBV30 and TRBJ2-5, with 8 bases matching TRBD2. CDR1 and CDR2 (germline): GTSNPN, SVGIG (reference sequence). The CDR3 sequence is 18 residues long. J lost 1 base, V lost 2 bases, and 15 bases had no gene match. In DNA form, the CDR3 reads TGTGCCTGGAGTCGGGGGGGAGGACAGCGCCGATTCCAAGAGACCCAGTACTTC. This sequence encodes CAWSRGGGQRRFQETQYF.

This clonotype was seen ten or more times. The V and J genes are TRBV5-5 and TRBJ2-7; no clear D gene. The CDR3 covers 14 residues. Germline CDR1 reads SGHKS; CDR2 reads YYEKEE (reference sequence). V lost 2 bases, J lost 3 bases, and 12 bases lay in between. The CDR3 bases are TGTGCCAGCAGCTTAGAAGCAAGTGGCTACGAGCAGTACTTC. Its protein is CASSLEASGYEQYF.

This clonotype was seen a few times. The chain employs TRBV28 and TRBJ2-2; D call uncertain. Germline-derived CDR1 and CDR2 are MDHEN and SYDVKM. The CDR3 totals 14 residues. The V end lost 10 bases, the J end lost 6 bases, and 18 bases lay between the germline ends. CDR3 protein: CATLIGPKAGELFF. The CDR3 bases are TGTGCCACCTTAATCGGCCCGAAGGCCGGGGAGCTGTTTTTT.

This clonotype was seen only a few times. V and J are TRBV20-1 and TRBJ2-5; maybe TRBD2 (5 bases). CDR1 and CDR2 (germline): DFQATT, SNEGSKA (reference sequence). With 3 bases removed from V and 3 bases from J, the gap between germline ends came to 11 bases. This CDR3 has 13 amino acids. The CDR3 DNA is TGCAGTGCTAGGACTGGAGCGGAAGAGACCCAGTACTTC. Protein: CSARTGAEETQYF.

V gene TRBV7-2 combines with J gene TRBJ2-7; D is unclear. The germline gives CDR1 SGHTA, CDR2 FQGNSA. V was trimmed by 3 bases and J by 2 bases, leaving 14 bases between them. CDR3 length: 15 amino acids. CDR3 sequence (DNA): TGTGCCAGCAGCTTGGCATATAACCCCCCCTACGAGCAGTACTTC. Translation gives CASSLAYNPPYEQYF.

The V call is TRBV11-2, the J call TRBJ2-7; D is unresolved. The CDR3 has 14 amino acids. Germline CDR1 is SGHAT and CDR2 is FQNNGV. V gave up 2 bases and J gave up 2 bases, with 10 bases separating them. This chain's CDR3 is CASSLSGPTYEQYF. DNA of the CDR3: TGTGCCAGCAGCTTATCGGGCCCTACCTACGAGCAGTACTTC. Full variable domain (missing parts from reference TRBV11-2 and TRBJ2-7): EAGVAQSPRYKIIEKRQSVAFWCNPISGHATLYWYQQILGQGPKLLIQFQNNGVVDDSQLPKDRFSAERLKGVDSTLKIQPAKLEDSAVYLCASSLSGPTYEQYFGPGTRLTVT.